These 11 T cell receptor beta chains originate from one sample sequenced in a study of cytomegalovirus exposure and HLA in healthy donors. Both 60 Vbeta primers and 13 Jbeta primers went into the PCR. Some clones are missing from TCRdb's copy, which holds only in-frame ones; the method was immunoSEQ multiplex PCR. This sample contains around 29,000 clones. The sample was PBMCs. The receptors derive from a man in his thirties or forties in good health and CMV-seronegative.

CDR3 loop: CASSLAGVRKRFF. The CDR3 coding sequence is TGTGCCAGCAGCTTAGCGGGTGTGAGAAAAAGGTTCTTC. The rearrangement uses TRBV11-2 and TRBJ2-1; unclear D gene. Between the trimmed V and J ends, which lost 1 base and 15 bases, there was a span of 16 bases. Germline V gene lookup returns CDR1 SGHAT and CDR2 FQNNGV. The CDR3 runs to 13 residues.

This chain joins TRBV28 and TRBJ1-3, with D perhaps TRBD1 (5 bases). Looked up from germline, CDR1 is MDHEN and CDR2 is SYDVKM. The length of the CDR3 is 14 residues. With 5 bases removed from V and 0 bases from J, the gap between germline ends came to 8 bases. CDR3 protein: CASSDSYSGNTIYF. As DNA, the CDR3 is TGTGCCAGCAGTGACAGTTACTCTGGAAACACCATATATTTT.

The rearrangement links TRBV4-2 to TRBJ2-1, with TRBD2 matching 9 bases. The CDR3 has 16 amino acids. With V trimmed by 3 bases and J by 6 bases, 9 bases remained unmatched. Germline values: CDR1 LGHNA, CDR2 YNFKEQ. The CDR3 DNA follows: TGTGCCAGCAGCCAGTCGACTAGCGGCCCCTCCAATGAGCAGTTCTTC. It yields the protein CASSQSTSGPSNEQFF.

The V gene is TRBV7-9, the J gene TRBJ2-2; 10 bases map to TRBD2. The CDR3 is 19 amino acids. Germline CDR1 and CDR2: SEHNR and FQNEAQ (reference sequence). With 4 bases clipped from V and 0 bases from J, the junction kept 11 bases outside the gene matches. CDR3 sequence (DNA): TGTGCCAGCAGCTCCCGCTCCTTAGCGGGGGGACCGAACACCGGGGAGCTGTTTTTT. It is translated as CASSSRSLAGGPNTGELFF.

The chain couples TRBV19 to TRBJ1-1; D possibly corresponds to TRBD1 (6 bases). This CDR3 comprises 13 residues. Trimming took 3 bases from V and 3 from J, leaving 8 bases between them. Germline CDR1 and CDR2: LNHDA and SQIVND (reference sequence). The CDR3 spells CASSIRTDTEAFF. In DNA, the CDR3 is TGTGCCAGTAGTATTCGGACAGACACTGAAGCTTTCTTT.

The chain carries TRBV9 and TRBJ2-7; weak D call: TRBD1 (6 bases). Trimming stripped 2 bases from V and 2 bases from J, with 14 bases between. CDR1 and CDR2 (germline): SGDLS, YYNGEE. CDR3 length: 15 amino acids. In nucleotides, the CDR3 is TGTGCCAGCAGCGTCATACCGGGACAAACCTACGAGCAGTACTTC. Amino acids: CASSVIPGQTYEQYF.

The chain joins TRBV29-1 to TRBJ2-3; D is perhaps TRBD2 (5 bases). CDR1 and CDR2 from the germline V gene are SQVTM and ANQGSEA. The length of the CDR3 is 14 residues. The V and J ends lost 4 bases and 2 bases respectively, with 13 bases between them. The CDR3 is CSVVEGSVTDTQYF. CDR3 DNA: TGCAGCGTTGTCGAGGGTTCGGTCACAGATACGCAGTATTTT.

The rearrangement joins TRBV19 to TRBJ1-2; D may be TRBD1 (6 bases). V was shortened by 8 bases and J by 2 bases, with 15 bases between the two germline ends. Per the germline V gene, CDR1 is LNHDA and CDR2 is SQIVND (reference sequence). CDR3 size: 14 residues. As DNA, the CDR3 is TGTGCCAGTTTACAGGGAAGGGAAAACTATGGCTACACCTTC. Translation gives CASLQGRENYGYTF.

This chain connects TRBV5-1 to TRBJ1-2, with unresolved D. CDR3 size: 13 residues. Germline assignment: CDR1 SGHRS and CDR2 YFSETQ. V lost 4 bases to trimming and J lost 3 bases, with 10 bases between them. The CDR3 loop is CASSGSVYYGYTF. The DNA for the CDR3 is TGCGCCAGCAGCGGGAGCGTATACTATGGCTACACCTTC.

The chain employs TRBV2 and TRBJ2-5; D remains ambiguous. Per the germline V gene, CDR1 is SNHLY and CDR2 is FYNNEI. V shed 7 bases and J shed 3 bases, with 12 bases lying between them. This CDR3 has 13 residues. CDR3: CASTLSREETQYF. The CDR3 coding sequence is TGTGCCAGCACTCTGTCTAGAGAAGAGACCCAGTACTTC.

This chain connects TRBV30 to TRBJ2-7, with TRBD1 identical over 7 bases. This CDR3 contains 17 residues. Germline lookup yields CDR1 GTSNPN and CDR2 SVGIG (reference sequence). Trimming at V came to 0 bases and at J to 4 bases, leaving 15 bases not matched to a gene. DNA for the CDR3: TGTGCCTGGAGTGTGCGGCTGGGGACAGCAGATGCTTACGAGCAGTACTTC. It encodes CAWSVRLGTADAYEQYF.